These 29 T cell receptor beta chains were sequenced from one sample in a study of shared T cell receptors in the human thymus. Some clones are missing from TCRdb's copy, which holds only in-frame ones; the method was immunoSEQ multiplex PCR. Counted here are some 760,000 clones, 70% to 90% occurring once; the ten biggest clones make up 0.0095% to 0.011%. These records were also assigned to another study, of human thymus T cells.

Sequenced input: thymocytes. These receptors were taken from a girl less than two years old with a congenital heart defect.

The gene calls are TRBV6-1 and TRBJ1-4; tentative D call: TRBD1 (6 bases). Germline V gene lookup returns CDR1 MNHNS and CDR2 SASEGT. The CDR3 covers 21 residues. The germline V and J ends were trimmed by 2 bases and 6 bases, with 31 bases remaining between them. The CDR3 is CASSEKEFLRRIREGDEKLFF. In DNA, the CDR3 is TGTGCCAGCAGTGAAAAAGAATTTTTACGGAGAATCAGGGAGGGGGATGAAAAACTGTTTTTT.

The V call is TRBV5-6, the J call TRBJ2-4; D ambiguous. Germline V lookup: CDR1 SGHDT, CDR2 YYEEEE. The V end lost 2 bases, the J end lost 4 bases, and 10 bases lay between the germline ends. The CDR3 totals 14 residues. For the CDR3, the DNA is TGTGCCAGCAGCTTTTATTACAGAAAAAACATTCAGTACTTC. It translates to CASSFYYRKNIQYF.

The J gene is TRBJ1-6, the V gene TRBV9, with 8 positions matching TRBD1. V trimming: 2 bases; J trimming: 10 bases; junction bases outside the gene matches: 8. The germline V gene encodes CDR1 SGDLS and CDR2 YYNGEE. The CDR3 spans 15 residues. CDR3 nucleotide sequence: TGTGCCAGCAGCGTCGACGAACAGGGGGGCTCACCCCTCCACTTT. It is translated as CASSVDEQGGSPLHF. The variable domain in full, with the rest retrieved from reference TRBV9 and TRBJ1-6, is DSGVTQTPKHLITATGQRVTLRCSPRSGDLSVYWYQQSLDQGLQFLIQYYNGEERAKGNILERFSAQQFPDLHSELNLSSLELGDSALYFCASSVDEQGGSPLHFGNGTRLTVT.

V usage is TRBV7-2 and J usage is TRBJ2-7; 7 positions match TRBD1. CDR3 length equals 15 residues. Germline lookup yields CDR1 SGHTA and CDR2 FQGNSA. Trimming at V came to 4 bases and at J to 4 bases, leaving 10 bases not matched to a gene. The CDR3 DNA sequence: TGTGCCAGCAGCTACCGACAGGGCTGGGAGTACGAGCAGTACTTC. It yields the protein CASSYRQGWEYEQYF. Combining the CDR3 with reference TRBV7-2 and TRBJ2-7 gives the whole variable domain GAGVSQSPSNKVTEKGKDVELRCDPISGHTALYWYRQSLGQGLEFLIYFQGNSAPDKSGLPSDRFSAERTGGSVSTLTIQRTQQEDSAVYLCASSYRQGWEYEQYFGPGTRLTVT.

V gene TRBV7-9 combines with J gene TRBJ1-2, with unresolved D. The V gene lost 0 bases and the J gene lost 1 base, with 6 bases spanning the gap. There are 14 residues in the CDR3. CDR1 is SEHNR and CDR2 is FQNEAQ in the germline V gene (reference sequence). CDR3: CASSLANGNYGYTF. The CDR3 DNA reads as TGTGCCAGCAGCTTAGCGAACGGTAACTATGGCTACACCTTC.

The chain links TRBV5-6 to TRBJ1-1; 8 bases map to TRBD1. Germline CDR1 is SGHDT and CDR2 is YYEEEE. Trimming removed 3 bases from V and 2 bases from J; junction bases left unmatched: 9. This CDR3 is 16 amino acids long. DNA of the CDR3: TGTGCCAGCAGCTCTCATCCGGGACAGGTTAACACTGAAGCTTTCTTT. This gives the protein CASSSHPGQVNTEAFF.

The V and J genes are TRBV27 and TRBJ1-2, with D perhaps TRBD1 (6 bases). CDR1 and CDR2 from the germline V gene are MNHEY and SMNVEV (reference sequence). The V and J ends lost 2 bases and 9 bases respectively, with 19 bases between them. The CDR3 has 15 residues. The CDR3 nucleotides read TGTGCCAGCAGTTTAAAGCTAGGAGAGGGGGTTAGCTACACCTTC. This sequence encodes CASSLKLGEGVSYTF.

The V call is TRBV5-6, the J call TRBJ2-1; maybe TRBD1 (5 bases). In germline, CDR1 is SGHDT, CDR2 YYEEEE. The ends were cut back, 0 bases at V and 2 bases at J, with 12 bases in the middle. The CDR3 contains 16 residues. The CDR3 coding sequence is TGTGCCAGCAGCTTGGACAGGCCCTTTGCCTACAATGAGCAGTTCTTC. Translation: CASSLDRPFAYNEQFF.

CDR3 in DNA: TGTGCCAGCAGCGTTACTTATCTAGCGGGGGTCAGTGGCAATGAGCAGTTCTTC. This encodes CASSVTYLAGVSGNEQFF. This rearrangement joins TRBV9 to TRBJ2-1, with 10 bases fitting TRBD2. J lost 6 bases, V lost 2 bases, and 14 bases had no gene match. This CDR3 contains 18 residues. CDR1 and CDR2 (germline): SGDLS, YYNGEE.

The chain joins TRBV5-1 to TRBJ2-2, with 10 nucleotides matching TRBD2. Germline loops: CDR1 SGHRS, CDR2 YFSETQ. Trimming removed 4 bases from V and 2 bases from J; junction bases left unmatched: 5. The CDR3 contains 16 residues. The CDR3 bases are TGCGCCAGCAGCCCGGGACTAGCGCCAAACACCGGGGAGCTGTTTTTT. This codes for CASSPGLAPNTGELFF.

The rearrangement links TRBV30 to TRBJ1-3; D gene unclear. Trimming took off 3 bases at V and 0 bases at J, with 6 bases between the two ends. CDR1 GTSNPN and CDR2 SVGIG come from the germline V gene (reference sequence). The CDR3 is 13 residues long. In DNA, the CDR3 is TGTGCCTGGAGAGCGGACTCTGGAAACACCATATATTTT. This gives the protein CAWRADSGNTIYF.

The chain employs TRBV6-1 and TRBJ1-3, with 7 bases fitting TRBD1. Germline lookup yields CDR1 MNHNS and CDR2 SASEGT. V shed 5 bases and J 1 base; nucleotides not matched to a gene: 5. This CDR3 has 15 residues. The CDR3 DNA reads as TGTGCCAGCAGTAGACAGGGAACTTCTGGAAACACCATATATTTT. Its protein product is CASSRQGTSGNTIYF.

A remark on this clone: In the same sample, other DNA sequences code for this CDR3. The chain couples TRBV5-1 to TRBJ1-1, with 7 bases matching TRBD1. The V segment lost 2 bases and the J segment 1 base; nucleotides outside the gene matches: 5. Germline CDR1 is SGHRS and CDR2 is YFSETQ. The CDR3 is 15 residues long. The CDR3 region has the DNA TGCGCCAGCAGCTTATCCGGGACAGAGAACACTGAAGCTTTCTTT. Amino acids: CASSLSGTENTEAFF.

The rearrangement joins TRBV9 to TRBJ1-1; TRBD1 matches at 7 bases. V lost 3 bases and J lost 4; bases outside the gene matches: 6. The CDR3 runs to 14 residues. The germline V gene has CDR1 SGDLS and CDR2 YYNGEE. CDR3 nucleotides: TGTGCCAGCAGCGCTACAGGGGTGGGCACTGAAGCTTTCTTT. Protein: CASSATGVGTEAFF. The whole variable domain, filled in from reference TRBV9 and TRBJ1-1, reads DSGVTQTPKHLITATGQRVTLRCSPRSGDLSVYWYQQSLDQGLQFLIQYYNGEERAKGNILERFSAQQFPDLHSELNLSSLELGDSALYFCASSATGVGTEAFFGQGTRLTVV.

With regard to this clone: Its ends do not fully match the called genes, so a read error is possible. The V call is TRBV7-7, the J call TRBJ2-3; D call uncertain. Germline CDR1 and CDR2: SSHAT and FNYEAQ (reference sequence). There are 14 residues in the CDR3. The CDR3 loop is CASSPAGPTDTQYF. In nucleotides, the CDR3 is TGTGCTAGCAGCCCAGCTGGGCCCACAGATACGCAGTATTTT.

V and J are TRBV5-1 and TRBJ2-5; TRBD1 aligns across 7 bases. The germline CDR1 and CDR2 sequences are SGHRS and YFSETQ. The CDR3 totals 13 residues. The trim removed 0 bases at V and 4 bases at J, leaving 0 bases unmatched. In nucleotides, the CDR3 is TGCGCCAGCAGCTTGGCAGGGGGAGAGACCCAGTACTTC. This translates into CASSLAGGETQYF.

This clone was counted only a few times. This sequence joins TRBV5-5 and TRBJ1-4; D gene ambiguous. V shed 4 bases and J shed 7 bases, with 14 bases lying between them. In germline, CDR1 is SGHKS, CDR2 YYEKEE (reference sequence). The length of the CDR3 is 14 residues. This CDR3 is CASSKNGLPEKLFF. CDR3 in DNA: TGTGCCAGCAGCAAAAACGGGTTACCTGAAAAACTGTTTTTT.

J is TRBJ1-4 and V is TRBV27; possibly TRBD1 for D (6 bases). Trimming pared 4 bases from V and 5 bases from J, leaving 20 bases between. The CDR3 runs 17 residues. From germline, CDR1 is MNHEY and CDR2 SMNVEV (reference sequence). The CDR3 coding sequence is TGTGCCAGCAGTTCCTCGGGAAGGACAGTTCGGAATGAAAAACTGTTTTTT. Amino acid sequence: CASSSSGRTVRNEKLFF. The whole variable domain, remainder taken from reference TRBV27 and TRBJ1-4, is EAQVTQNPRYLITVTGKKLTVTCSQNMNHEYMSWYRQDPGLGLRQIYYSMNVEVTDKGDVPEGYKVSRKEKRNFPLILESPSPNQTSLYFCASSSSGRTVRNEKLFFGSGTQLSVL.

J is TRBJ1-6 and V is TRBV18, with a tentative D call TRBD1 (6 bases). The CDR3 totals 15 residues. V was pared by 3 bases and J by 7 bases, with 13 bases between. CDR1 and CDR2 from the germline V gene are KGHSH and LQKENI. The CDR3 DNA reads as TGTGCCAGCTCACCGGGGGCAGGGTTCAATTCACCCCTCCACTTT. Translation: CASSPGAGFNSPLHF.

This chain connects TRBV7-6 to TRBJ2-5; 7 bases are shared with TRBD2. The V gene end was trimmed by 1 base and the J gene end by 5 bases; junction bases not matched to a gene: 13. The germline V gene has CDR1 SGHVS and CDR2 FNYEAQ. The CDR3 consists of 17 residues. The CDR3 sequence: CASSLETSWRFLETQYF. CDR3 bases: TGTGCCAGCAGCTTAGAGACTAGCTGGAGGTTTTTGGAGACCCAGTACTTC.

V usage is TRBV4-3 and J usage is TRBJ2-1; 8 nucleotides agree with TRBD2. Trimming at V came to 0 bases and at J to 3 bases, leaving 7 bases not matched to a gene. The germline gives CDR1 LGHNA, CDR2 YSLEER. The CDR3 runs to 17 residues. In DNA, the CDR3 is TGCGCCAGCAGCCAAGAAAGTCCGGGGGGGATCTACAATGAGCAGTTCTTC. This sequence encodes CASSQESPGGIYNEQFF.

CDR3 region: CATSSGTGGSPGYTF. CDR3 nucleotides: TGTGCCACCAGCAGCGGGACAGGTGGGTCCCCTGGCTACACCTTC. The chain carries TRBV15 and TRBJ1-2; 8 bases match TRBD1. The CDR3 is 15 amino acids. Germline V gene data show CDR1 as LNHNV and CDR2 as YYDKDF (reference sequence). With 3 bases clipped from V and 7 bases from J, the junction kept 10 bases outside the gene matches. Together with reference TRBV15 and TRBJ1-2, the CDR3 gives the full variable domain: DAMVIQNPRYQVTQFGKPVTLSCSQTLNHNVMYWYQQKSSQAPKLLFHYYDKDFNNEADTPDNFQSRRPNTSFCFLDIRSPGLGDTAMYLCATSSGTGGSPGYTFGSGTRLTVV.

In its sample, this clone was seen once. This sequence joins TRBV5-1 and TRBJ1-5, with 7 bases identical to TRBD1. Per the germline V gene, CDR1 is SGHRS and CDR2 is YFSETQ. CDR3 length: 15 residues. J gave up 0 bases and V 4 bases, and 4 bases lay outside the gene matches. In nucleotides, the CDR3 is TGCGCCAGCAGCCCGGGACAGTATAGCAATCAGCCCCAGCATTTT. Residues: CASSPGQYSNQPQHF.

The J gene is TRBJ1-5, the V gene TRBV2, with a tentative D call TRBD1 (5 bases). The V gene lost 1 base and the J gene lost 1 base, with 11 bases spanning the gap. Germline assignment: CDR1 SNHLY and CDR2 FYNNEI. There are 16 residues in the CDR3. The CDR3 DNA is TGTGCCAGCAGTGAAGGAGGAGGGGCGAGCAATCAGCCCCAGCATTTT. The encoded protein is CASSEGGGASNQPQHF.

This clone was counted between two and nine times. The chain recombines TRBV6-6 with TRBJ1-2; D is ambiguous. The CDR3 runs to 14 residues. Looked up from germline, CDR1 is MNHNY and CDR2 is SVGAGI (reference sequence). V lost 2 bases, J lost 5 bases, and 12 bases lay in between. CDR3 in amino acids: CASSYDQYSYGYTF. The DNA for the CDR3 is TGTGCCAGCAGTTACGATCAATACAGTTATGGCTACACCTTC.

This sequence joins TRBV20-1 and TRBJ1-1; TRBD1 might be the D (6 bases). Germline V gene data show CDR1 as DFQATT and CDR2 as SNEGSKA (reference sequence). Trimming removed 6 bases from V and 4 bases from J, with 9 bases in between. The CDR3 has 11 residues. This CDR3 reads CSAMDSTEAFF. DNA of the CDR3: TGCAGTGCCATGGACAGCACTGAAGCTTTCTTT.

The chain uses TRBV6-5 and TRBJ1-5; perhaps TRBD1 as D (6 bases). Per the germline V gene, CDR1 is MNHEY and CDR2 is SVGAGI. The CDR3 is 15 residues long. The V and J ends lost 4 bases and 6 bases respectively, with 16 bases between them. The CDR3 sequence is CASSLRVGGGQPQHF. The CDR3 DNA reads TGTGCCAGCAGTTTACGAGTTGGGGGCGGTCAGCCCCAGCATTTT.

The chain couples TRBV11-2 to TRBJ2-5; D possibly corresponds to TRBD2 (7 bases). V dropped 5 bases and J dropped 5 bases, with 15 bases sitting between them. This CDR3 spans 14 amino acids. From germline, CDR1 is SGHAT and CDR2 FQNNGV. The CDR3 bases are TGTGCCAGCAGCCCAAGGGGGGGGCGGGAGACCCAGTACTTC. Its translation is CASSPRGGRETQYF.

This chain joins TRBV6-4 and TRBJ1-6, with unresolved D. Germline CDR1 and CDR2: MRHNA and SNTAGT. The germline V and J ends were trimmed by 0 bases and 14 bases, with 17 bases remaining between them. The CDR3 extends over 15 amino acids. Written as DNA, the CDR3 is TGTGCCAGCAGTGACTCGCCGGGGAGTGGGGAAACCCTCCACTTT. It specifies CASSDSPGSGETLHF.